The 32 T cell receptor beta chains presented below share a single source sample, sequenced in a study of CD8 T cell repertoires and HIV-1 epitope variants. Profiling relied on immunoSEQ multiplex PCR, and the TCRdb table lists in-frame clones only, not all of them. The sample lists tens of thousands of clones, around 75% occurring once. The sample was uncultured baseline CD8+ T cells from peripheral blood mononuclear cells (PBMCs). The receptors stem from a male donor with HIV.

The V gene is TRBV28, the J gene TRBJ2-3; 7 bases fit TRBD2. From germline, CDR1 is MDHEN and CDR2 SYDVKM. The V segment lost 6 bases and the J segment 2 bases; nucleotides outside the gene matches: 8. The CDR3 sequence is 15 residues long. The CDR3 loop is CASSLLRGTTDTQYF. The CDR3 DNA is TGTGCCAGCAGCCTCTTGCGGGGGACCACAGATACGCAGTATTTT.

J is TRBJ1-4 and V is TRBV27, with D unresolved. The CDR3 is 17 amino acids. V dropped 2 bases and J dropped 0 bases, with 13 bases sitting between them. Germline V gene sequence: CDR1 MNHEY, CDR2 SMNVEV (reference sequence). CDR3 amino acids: CASSLQAGPSTNEKLFF. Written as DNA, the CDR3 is TGTGCCAGCAGTTTACAGGCAGGCCCTTCAACTAATGAAAAACTGTTTTTT.

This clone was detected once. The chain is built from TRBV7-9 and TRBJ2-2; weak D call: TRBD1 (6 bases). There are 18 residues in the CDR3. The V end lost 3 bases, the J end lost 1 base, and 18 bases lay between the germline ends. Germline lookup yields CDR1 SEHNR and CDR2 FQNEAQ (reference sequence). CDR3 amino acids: CASSFYFQQGKNTGELFF. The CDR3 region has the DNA TGTGCCAGCAGCTTTTACTTCCAACAGGGCAAGAACACCGGGGAGCTGTTTTTT.

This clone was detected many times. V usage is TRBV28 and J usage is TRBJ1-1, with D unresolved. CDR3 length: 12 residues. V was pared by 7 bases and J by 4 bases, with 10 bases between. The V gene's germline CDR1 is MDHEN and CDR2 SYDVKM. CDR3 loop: CASTQWGTEAFF. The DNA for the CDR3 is TGTGCCAGCACCCAGTGGGGCACTGAAGCTTTCTTT.

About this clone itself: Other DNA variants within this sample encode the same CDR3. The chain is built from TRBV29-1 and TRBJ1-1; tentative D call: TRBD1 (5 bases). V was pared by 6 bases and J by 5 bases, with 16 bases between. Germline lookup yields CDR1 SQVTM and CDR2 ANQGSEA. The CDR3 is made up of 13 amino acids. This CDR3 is CSVNTGGGTEAFF. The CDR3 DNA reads TGCAGCGTCAACACCGGGGGGGGGACTGAAGCTTTCTTT.

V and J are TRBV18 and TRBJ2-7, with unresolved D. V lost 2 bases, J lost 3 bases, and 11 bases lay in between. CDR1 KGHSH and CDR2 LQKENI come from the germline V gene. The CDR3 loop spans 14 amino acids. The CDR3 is CASSPKVSDYEQYF. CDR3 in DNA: TGTGCCAGCTCACCAAAAGTGTCGGACTACGAGCAGTACTTC.

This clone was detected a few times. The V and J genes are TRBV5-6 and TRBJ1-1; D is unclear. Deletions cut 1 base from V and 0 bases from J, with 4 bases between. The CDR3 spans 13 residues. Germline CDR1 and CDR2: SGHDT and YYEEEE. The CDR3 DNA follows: TGTGCCAGCAGCTTGAATGTGAACACTGAAGCTTTCTTT. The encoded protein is CASSLNVNTEAFF.

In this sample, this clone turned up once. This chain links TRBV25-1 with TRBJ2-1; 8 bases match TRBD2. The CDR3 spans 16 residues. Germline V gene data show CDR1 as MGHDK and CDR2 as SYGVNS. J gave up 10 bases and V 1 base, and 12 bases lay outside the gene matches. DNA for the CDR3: TGTGCCAGCAGTGAATTTGGCGCCGGGGAGCGGGGGGAGCAGTTCTTC. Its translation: CASSEFGAGERGEQFF.

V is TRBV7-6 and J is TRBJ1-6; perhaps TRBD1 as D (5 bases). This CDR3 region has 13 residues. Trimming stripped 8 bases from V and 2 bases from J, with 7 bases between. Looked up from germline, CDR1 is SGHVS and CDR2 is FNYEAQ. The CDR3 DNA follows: TGTGCCAGCCAGGGCGCCTATAATTCACCCCTCCACTTT. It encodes CASQGAYNSPLHF.

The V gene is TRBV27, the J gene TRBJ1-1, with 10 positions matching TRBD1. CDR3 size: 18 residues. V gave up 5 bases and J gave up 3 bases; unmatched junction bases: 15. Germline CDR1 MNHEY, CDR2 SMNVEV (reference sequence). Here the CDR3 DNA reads TGTGCCAGCAGTCCAATTTGGGGACAGGGGAAAGGGTACACTGAAGCTTTCTTT. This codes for CASSPIWGQGKGYTEAFF.

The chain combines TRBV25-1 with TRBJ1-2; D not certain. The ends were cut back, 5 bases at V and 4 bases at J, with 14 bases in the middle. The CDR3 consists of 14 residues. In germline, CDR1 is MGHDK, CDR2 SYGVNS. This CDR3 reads CASSKLGKTYGYTF. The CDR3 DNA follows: TGTGCCAGCAGTAAACTGGGAAAGACCTATGGCTACACCTTC.

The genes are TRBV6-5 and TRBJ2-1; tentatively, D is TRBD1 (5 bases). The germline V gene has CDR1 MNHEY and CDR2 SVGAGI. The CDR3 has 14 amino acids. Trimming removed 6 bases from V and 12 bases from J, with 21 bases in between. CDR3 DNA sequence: TGTGCCAGCAGAGGTCAGGGCGGTCCCAGAGGGCAGTTCTTC. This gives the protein CASRGQGGPRGQFF.

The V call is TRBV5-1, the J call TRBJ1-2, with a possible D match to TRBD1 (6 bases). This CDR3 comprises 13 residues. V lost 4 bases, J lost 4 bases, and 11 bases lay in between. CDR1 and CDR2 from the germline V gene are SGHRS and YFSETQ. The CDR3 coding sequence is TGCGCCAGCAGCGAGGGGGACGCCTATGGCTACACCTTC. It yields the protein CASSEGDAYGYTF.

The CDR3, as DNA: TGTGCCAGCAGTGGAGGGAGGTTCTACAATGAGCAGTTCTTC. Encoded protein: CASSGGRFYNEQFF. The J gene is TRBJ2-1, the V gene TRBV27; maybe TRBD2 (6 bases). The CDR3 sequence is 14 residues long. CDR1 and CDR2 from the germline V gene are MNHEY and SMNVEV (reference sequence). Trimming cost V 5 bases and J 3 bases, with 11 bases left between them.

The CDR3 protein is CASSIVIAGGLGNEQFF. As DNA, the CDR3 is TGTGCCAGTAGTATTGTAATAGCGGGGGGGCTGGGCAATGAGCAGTTCTTC. The chain employs TRBV19 and TRBJ2-1, with TRBD2 identical over 11 bases. The CDR3 is 17 amino acids. Trimming took 3 bases from V and 6 from J; bases not matched to a gene: 10. The germline gives CDR1 LNHDA, CDR2 SQIVND (reference sequence).

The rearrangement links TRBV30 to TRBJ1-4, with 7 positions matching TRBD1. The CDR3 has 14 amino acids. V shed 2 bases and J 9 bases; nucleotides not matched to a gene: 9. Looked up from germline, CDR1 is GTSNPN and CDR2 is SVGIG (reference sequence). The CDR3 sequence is CAWSRDSIMKKLFF. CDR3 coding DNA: TGTGCCTGGAGTCGGGACAGTATAATGAAAAAACTGTTTTTT. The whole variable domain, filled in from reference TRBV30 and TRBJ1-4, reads SQTIHQWPATLVQPVGSPLSLECTVEGTSNPNLYWYRQAAGRGLQLLFYSVGIGQISSEVPQNLSASRPQDRQFILSSKKLLLSDSGFYLCAWSRDSIMKKLFFGSGTQLSVL.

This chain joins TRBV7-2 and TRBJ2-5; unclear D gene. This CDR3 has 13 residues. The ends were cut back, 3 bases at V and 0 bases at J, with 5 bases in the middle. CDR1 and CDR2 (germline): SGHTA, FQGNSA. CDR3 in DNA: TGTGCCAGCAGCTTGCCCTACCAAGAGACCCAGTACTTC. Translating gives CASSLPYQETQYF.

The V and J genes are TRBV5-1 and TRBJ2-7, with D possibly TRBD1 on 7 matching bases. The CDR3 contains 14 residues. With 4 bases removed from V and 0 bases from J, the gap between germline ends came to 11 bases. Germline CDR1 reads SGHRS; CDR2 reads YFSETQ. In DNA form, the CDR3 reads TGCGCCAGCAGCCCGGGGGACAGCTCCTACGAGCAGTACTTC. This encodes CASSPGDSSYEQYF.

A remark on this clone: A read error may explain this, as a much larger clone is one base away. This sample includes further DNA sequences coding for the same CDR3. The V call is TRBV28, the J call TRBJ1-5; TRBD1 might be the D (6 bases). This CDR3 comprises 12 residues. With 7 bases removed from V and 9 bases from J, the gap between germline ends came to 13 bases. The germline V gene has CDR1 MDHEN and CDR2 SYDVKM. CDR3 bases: TGTGCCAGCACCACGCCCAGGGGGCCCCAGCATTTT. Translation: CASTTPRGPQHF.

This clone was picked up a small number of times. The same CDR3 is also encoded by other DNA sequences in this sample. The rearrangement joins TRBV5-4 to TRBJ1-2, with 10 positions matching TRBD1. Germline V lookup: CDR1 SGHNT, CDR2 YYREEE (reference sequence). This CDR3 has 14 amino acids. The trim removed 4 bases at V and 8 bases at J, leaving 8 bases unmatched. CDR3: CASSPDRGTLGYTF. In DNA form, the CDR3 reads TGTGCCAGCAGCCCGGACAGGGGGACTCTAGGCTACACCTTC.

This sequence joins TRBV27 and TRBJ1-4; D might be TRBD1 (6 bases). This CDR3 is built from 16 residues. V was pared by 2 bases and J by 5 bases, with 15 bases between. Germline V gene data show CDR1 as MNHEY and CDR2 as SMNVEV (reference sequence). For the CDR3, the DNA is TGTGCCAGCAGTTTAGTAATTGACAGGAGGAATGAAAAACTGTTTTTT. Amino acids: CASSLVIDRRNEKLFF.

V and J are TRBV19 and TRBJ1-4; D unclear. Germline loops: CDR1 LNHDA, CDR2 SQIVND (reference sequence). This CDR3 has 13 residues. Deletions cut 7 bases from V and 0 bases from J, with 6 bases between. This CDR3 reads CASNTATNEKLFF. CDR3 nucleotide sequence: TGTGCCAGTAACACTGCAACTAATGAAAAACTGTTTTTT.

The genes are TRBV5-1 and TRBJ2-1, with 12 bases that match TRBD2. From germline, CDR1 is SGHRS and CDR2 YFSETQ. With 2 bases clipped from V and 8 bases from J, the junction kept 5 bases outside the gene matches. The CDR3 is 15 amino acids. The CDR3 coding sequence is TGCGCCAGCAGCTTTTCGACTAGCGGGAGCGATGAGCAGTTCTTC. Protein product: CASSFSTSGSDEQFF. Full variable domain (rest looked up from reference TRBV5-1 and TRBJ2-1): KAGVTQTPRYLIKTRGQQVTLSCSPISGHRSVSWYQQTPGQGLQFLFEYFSETQRNKGNFPGRFSGRQFSNSRSEMNVSTLELGDSALYLCASSFSTSGSDEQFFGPGTRLTVL.

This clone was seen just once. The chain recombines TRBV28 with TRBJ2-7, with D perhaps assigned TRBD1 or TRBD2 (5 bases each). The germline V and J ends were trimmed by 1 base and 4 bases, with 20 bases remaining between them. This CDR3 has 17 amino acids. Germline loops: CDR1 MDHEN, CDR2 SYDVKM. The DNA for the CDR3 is TGTGCCAGCAGTTTATCGGGTTATACCTCGGGGCTATACGAGCAGTACTTC. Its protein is CASSLSGYTSGLYEQYF.

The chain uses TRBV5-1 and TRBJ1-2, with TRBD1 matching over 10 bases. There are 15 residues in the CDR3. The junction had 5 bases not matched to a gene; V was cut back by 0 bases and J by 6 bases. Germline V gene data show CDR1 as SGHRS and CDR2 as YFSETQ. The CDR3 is CASSLAVGTGDGYTF. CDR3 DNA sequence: TGCGCCAGCAGCTTGGCCGTTGGGACAGGGGATGGCTACACCTTC. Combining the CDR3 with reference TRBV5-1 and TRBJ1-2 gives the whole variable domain KAGVTQTPRYLIKTRGQQVTLSCSPISGHRSVSWYQQTPGQGLQFLFEYFSETQRNKGNFPGRFSGRQFSNSRSEMNVSTLELGDSALYLCASSLAVGTGDGYTFGSGTRLTVV.

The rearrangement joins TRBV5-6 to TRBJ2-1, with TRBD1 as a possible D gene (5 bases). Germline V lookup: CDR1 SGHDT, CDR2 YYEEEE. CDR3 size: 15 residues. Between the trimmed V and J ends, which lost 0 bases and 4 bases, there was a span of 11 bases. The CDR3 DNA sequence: TGTGCCAGCAGCTTGGAGGGGTTAGGGTACAATGAGCAGTTCTTC. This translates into CASSLEGLGYNEQFF.

The CDR3 bases are TGCGCCAGCAGCCAAGGGGCCGGCACTGAAGCTTTCTTT. Its protein is CASSQGAGTEAFF. J is TRBJ1-1 and V is TRBV4-3; no reliable D call. Germline V lookup: CDR1 LGHNA, CDR2 YSLEER. V lost 1 base to trimming and J lost 4 bases, with 7 bases between them. The CDR3 length is 13 residues.

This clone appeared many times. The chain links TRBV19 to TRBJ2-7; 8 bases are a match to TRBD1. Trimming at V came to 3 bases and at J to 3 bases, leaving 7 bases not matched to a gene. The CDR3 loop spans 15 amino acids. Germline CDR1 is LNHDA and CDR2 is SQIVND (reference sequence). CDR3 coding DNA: TGTGCCAGTAGTATTGGGGCAGGGGGCTTCTACGAGCAGTACTTC. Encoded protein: CASSIGAGGFYEQYF.

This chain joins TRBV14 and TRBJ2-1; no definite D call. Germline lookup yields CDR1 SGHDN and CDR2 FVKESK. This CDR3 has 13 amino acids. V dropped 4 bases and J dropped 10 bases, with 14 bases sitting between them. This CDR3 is CASSRWGIEEQFF. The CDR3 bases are TGTGCCAGCAGCCGATGGGGAATAGAGGAGCAGTTCTTC.

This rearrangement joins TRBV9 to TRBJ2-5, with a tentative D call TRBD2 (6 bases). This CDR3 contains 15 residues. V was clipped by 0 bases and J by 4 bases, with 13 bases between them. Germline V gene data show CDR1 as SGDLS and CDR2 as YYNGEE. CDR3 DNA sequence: TGTGCCAGCAGCGTAGGGTCGGGAGAGGGAGAGACCCAGTACTTC. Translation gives CASSVGSGEGETQYF.

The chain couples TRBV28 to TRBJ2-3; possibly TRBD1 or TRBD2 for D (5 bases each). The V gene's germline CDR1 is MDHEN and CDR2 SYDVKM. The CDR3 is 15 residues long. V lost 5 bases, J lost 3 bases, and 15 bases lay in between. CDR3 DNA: TGTGCCAGCAGTGGCCGGGACCGGAGAACAGATACGCAGTATTTT. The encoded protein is CASSGRDRRTDTQYF.

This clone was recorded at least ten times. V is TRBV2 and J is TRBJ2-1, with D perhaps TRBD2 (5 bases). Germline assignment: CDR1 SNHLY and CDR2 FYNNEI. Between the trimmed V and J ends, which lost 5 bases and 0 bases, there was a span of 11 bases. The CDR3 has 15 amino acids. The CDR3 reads CASSHSVSSYNEQFF. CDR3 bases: TGTGCCAGCAGTCATAGCGTCAGCTCCTACAATGAGCAGTTCTTC.